This record looks at one T cell receptor beta chain sequence and its context. The antigen it recognizes is unknown. No much larger clone is present one base from it, and per-base qualities are unavailable. This specimen comes from a study of blood T cell repertoires in COVID-19 (dated by TCRdb to about 2020). About the full investigation: The collaborator samples originated in the United States, Italy and Spain and spanned the acute and convalescent phases of COVID-19. The prospective study material was composed of cDNA or gDNA derived from T cells, B-cell-depleted T cells, or PBMCs. Deeply sampled blood TCRbeta repertoires from subjects exposed to, actively infected with, or recovered from COVID-19 were included in the dataset. The repertoires were made available in a free public database intended to serve as a resource for research on the immune response to SARS-CoV-2. The samples were drawn from the first 160 participants of the ongoing ImmuneRACE study and from roughly 1,300 subjects provided by 6 global collaborators. Sample metadata almost always included a de-identified subject ID, COVID-19 status, age in years and sex. Where HLA class I and class II types were available, the types were taken from metadata supplied by the sample provider, not from assay-based typing.

The immunoSEQ Assay, a bias-controlled multiplex PCR, was used to amplify TCRbeta CDR3 regions from genomic DNA. The paper's data handling went like this. Nucleated cell counts per sample were estimated from amplification of reference gene primers within the assay. To quantify the absolute abundance of each unique TCRbeta CDR3 rearrangement, sequence reads were collapsed and filtered. For each sample, productive Simpson clonality was calculated as the square root of Simpson's diversity index over productive rearrangements. TCRdb holds this immuneACCESS table with in-frame rearrangements only. Some clones are missing; in checked studies, unresolved V genes explain under half, and the rest has no known cause. V and J calls and clone size are as listed in that table; D and trimming were resolved from the DNA. The sample table shows some 490,000 clones, and around nine tenths are seen once. In total, the top ten clones hold roughly 8.5% of the sample.

Study-level results and caveats: The quantity of clinical and demographic metadata differed by source and by participant and was supplied without curation.

Trimming costs V 4 bases and J 0 bases, and their ends lie 6 bases apart. The CDR3 starts with the cysteine, ends with the phenylalanine, and has 13 residues. Kept here is only the CDR3 DNA, which spans 39 bases and is read in frame from base 1. From the germline V gene, CDR1 is SGHTA and CDR2 is FQGNSA. In the prospective study, participants were roughly 18 to 100 years old, resided in 24 geographic areas of the United States, and were enrolled through a virtual design. In the prospective study, participants were assigned to cohorts based on the clinical history participants reported in a screening survey and a study questionnaire. Recovered participants in ImmuneRACE Cohort 3 were defined by two consecutive negative NP/OP PCR tests, clearance by a healthcare professional, or resolution of symptoms. In the prospective study, whole blood, serum and a nasopharyngeal or oropharyngeal swab were collected from each participant by mobile phlebotomists. Additional blood draws and questionnaires over a 2-month period could optionally be provided by prospective study participants. Before DNA extraction, blood samples from the prospective study were shipped at room temperature or frozen.

This receptor was obtained from a woman in her sixties or seventies who had recovered from COVID-19. Sample: PBMCs or T cells enriched from blood (not recorded which). The chain is encoded by TRBV7-2 joined to TRBJ1-1, with the D gene call left open. CDR3 reads: CASSSRMNTEAFF. In nucleotide form, the sequence is TGTGCCAGCAGCTCCCGTATGAACACTGAAGCTTTCTTT.